One and the same sample provided the 8 T cell receptor beta chains below, sequenced in a study of blood T cells in healthy people across ages. Then a second PCR, running roughly 7 to 12 cycles, was carried out with a sample-barcoded 5' primer and a J-beta primer mix. MiXCR, run by TCRdb on the 5' RACE reads, gives a single entry per CDR3 protein. The sample has about 1,400,000 distinct CDR3 sequences; approximately 38% are singletons. What was sequenced was blood. Receptors originate from a woman between 18 and 30 years old in good health.

V is TRBV28 and J is TRBJ2-3; TRBD2 agrees at 16 bases. V was clipped by 2 bases and J by 14 bases; unmatched bases: 7. Looked up from germline, CDR1 is MDHEN and CDR2 is SYDVKM. CDR3 length equals 15 residues. CDR3 nucleotide sequence: TGTGCCAGCAGTTTAGGTGGGACTAGCGGGAGGGCCTGGTATTTT. Its protein is CASSLGGTSGRAWYF.

The J gene is TRBJ2-6, the V gene TRBV12-3 or TRBV12-4; unclear D gene. There are 16 residues in the CDR3. Deletions cut 3 bases from V and 0 bases from J, with 9 bases between. CDR3 protein: CASSFIILSGANVLTF. The DNA for the CDR3 is TGTGCCAGCAGTTTTATTATCCTCTCTGGGGCCAACGTCCTGACTTTC.

The table lists this clonotype with a few counts. This rearrangement joins TRBV7-9 to TRBJ2-5; D call uncertain. Germline-derived CDR1 and CDR2 are SEHNR and FQNEAQ (reference sequence). With 0 bases removed from V and 4 bases from J, the gap between germline ends came to 12 bases. The CDR3 sequence is 15 residues long. CDR3 sequence: CASSLALGHGETQYF. The DNA of the CDR3 is TGTGCCAGCAGCTTAGCGCTAGGGCATGGAGAGACCCAGTACTTC.

This clonotype was observed a few times. The chain couples TRBV5-5 to TRBJ2-1; 7 bases agree with TRBD2. V lost 4 bases and J lost 7; bases outside the gene matches: 5. CDR1 SGHKS and CDR2 YYEKEE come from the germline V gene (reference sequence). The CDR3 length is 13 residues. The CDR3 loop reads CASSPGLVNEQFF. The CDR3 DNA sequence: TGTGCCAGCAGCCCCGGACTAGTAAATGAGCAGTTCTTC.

This clonotype was counted between two and nine times. CDR3 protein: CSARTRTNAYEQYF. CDR3 sequence (DNA): TGCAGTGCGAGGACCCGCACAAACGCCTACGAGCAGTACTTC. V gene TRBV20-1 combines with J gene TRBJ2-7; D unresolved. Trimming cost V 6 bases and J 2 bases, with 17 bases left between them. The CDR3 length is 14 residues. Germline CDR1 DFQATT, CDR2 SNEGSKA (reference sequence).

The chain couples TRBV12-5 to TRBJ1-2; D may be TRBD1 (5 bases). CDR1 is LGHNT, CDR2 FRNRAP, per germline. The CDR3 consists of 12 residues. Trimming left V 8 bases short and J 3 bases short, with 10 bases between. In DNA form, the CDR3 reads TGTGCTAGTAGCTTACAGGACTATGGCTACACCTTC. Protein: CASSLQDYGYTF.

This rearrangement joins TRBV11-2 to TRBJ1-1, with 7 bases fitting TRBD1. Trimming at V came to 6 bases and at J to 0 bases, leaving 10 bases not matched to a gene. There are 16 residues in the CDR3. CDR1 and CDR2 from the germline V gene are SGHAT and FQNNGV. CDR3 in amino acids: CASSRGGWGMNTEAFF. The CDR3 DNA follows: TGTGCCAGCAGTCGAGGGGGCTGGGGTATGAACACTGAAGCTTTCTTT.

This clonotype was picked up a small number of times. The CDR3 region is CSAVGTRYEQYF. The CDR3 DNA reads TGCAGTGCTGTCGGGACCCGCTACGAGCAGTACTTC. This chain links TRBV20-1 with TRBJ2-4; D might be TRBD1 or TRBD2, each matching 5 bases. Matching the DNA end better, TRBJ2-7 makes the J call doubtful. This CDR3 region has 12 residues. Germline V lookup: CDR1 DFQATT, CDR2 SNEGSKA (reference sequence).